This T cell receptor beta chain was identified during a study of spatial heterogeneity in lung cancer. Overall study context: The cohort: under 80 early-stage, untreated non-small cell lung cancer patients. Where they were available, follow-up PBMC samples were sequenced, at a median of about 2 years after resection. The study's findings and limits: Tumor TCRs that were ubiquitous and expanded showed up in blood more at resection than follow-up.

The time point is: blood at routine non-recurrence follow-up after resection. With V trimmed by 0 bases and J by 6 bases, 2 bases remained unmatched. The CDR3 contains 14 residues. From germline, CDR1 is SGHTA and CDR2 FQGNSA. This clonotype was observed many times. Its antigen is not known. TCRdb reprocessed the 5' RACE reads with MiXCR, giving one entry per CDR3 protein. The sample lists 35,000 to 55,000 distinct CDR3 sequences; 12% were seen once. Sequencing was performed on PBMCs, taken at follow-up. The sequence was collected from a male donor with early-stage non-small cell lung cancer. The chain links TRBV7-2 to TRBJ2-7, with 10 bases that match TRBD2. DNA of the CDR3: TGTGCCAGCAGCTTAGCGGGACTAGCGTTCGAGCAGTACTTC. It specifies CASSLAGLAFEQYF. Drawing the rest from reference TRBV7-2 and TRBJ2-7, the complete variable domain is GAGVSQSPSNKVTEKGKDVELRCDPISGHTALYWYRQSLGQGLEFLIYFQGNSAPDKSGLPSDRFSAERTGGSVSTLTIQRTQQEDSAVYLCASSLAGLAFEQYFGPGTRLTVT.